Shown below are 10 T cell receptor beta chains from a single sample sequenced in a study of cytomegalovirus exposure and HLA in healthy donors (dated 2017 in TCRdb). The method was the immunoSEQ multiplex PCR assay. For the multiplex PCR, a mixture combining 60 forward primers for TCR Vbeta segments and 13 reverse primers for TCR Jbeta segments was used. In its TCRdb copy, this immuneACCESS table keeps in-frame sequences only and misses some clones. Where compared with another copy, unresolved V genes explain less than half of these, and the others have no known cause. In all, the sample holds roughly 63,000 clones, and 75% of those were seen once. The ten top clones hold around 21% of the sample. Sequencing was performed on PBMCs. All receptors derive from a woman aged 40 to 49 in good health and CMV-seropositive.

This clone was seen more than once but under ten times. V gene TRBV9 combines with J gene TRBJ2-6, with 8 bases identical to TRBD1. The V segment lost 2 bases and the J segment 0 bases; nucleotides outside the gene matches: 4. The CDR3 consists of 17 residues. In germline, CDR1 is SGDLS, CDR2 YYNGEE. Written as DNA, the CDR3 is TGTGCCAGCAGCGTGACAGGGGTGCACTCTGGGGCCAACGTCCTGACTTTC. Translation: CASSVTGVHSGANVLTF.

DNA for the CDR3: TGCGCCAGCAGCCCAACAGCCAGGGAAATGAATGGCTACACCTTC. This codes for CASSPTAREMNGYTF. This chain uses TRBV5-1 with TRBJ1-2; TRBD1 is a possible D gene (5 bases). This CDR3 has 15 residues. V gave up 4 bases and J gave up 6 bases, with 19 bases separating them. CDR1 is SGHRS, CDR2 YFSETQ, per germline.

This CDR3 is CASSLTGGDTQYF. DNA for the CDR3: TGTGCCAGCAGCTTAACGGGGGGAGATACGCAGTATTTT. V is TRBV5-4 and J is TRBJ2-3; 7 bases are shared with TRBD2. Germline V gene sequence: CDR1 SGHNT, CDR2 YYREEE (reference sequence). This CDR3 spans 13 amino acids. J was trimmed by 5 bases and V by 2 bases; bases with no gene match: 2. The full variable domain, with the rest looked up from reference TRBV5-4 and TRBJ2-3, is ETGVTQSPTHLIKTRGQQVTLRCSSQSGHNTVSWYQQALGQGPQFIFQYYREEENGRGNFPPRFSGLQFPNYSSELNVNALELDDSALYLCASSLTGGDTQYFGPGTRLTVL.

The table lists this clone with a few counts. V and J are TRBV30 and TRBJ2-7; 11 positions match TRBD1. Germline values: CDR1 GTSNPN, CDR2 SVGIG (reference sequence). Germline trimming cut 1 base from V and 4 bases from J; bases unmatched to any gene: 9. This CDR3 has 16 residues. This CDR3 is CAWSALPGQGAYEQYF. The CDR3 nucleotides are TGTGCCTGGAGTGCGCTCCCCGGACAGGGGGCATACGAGCAGTACTTC.

This clone was seen only a few times. The V gene is TRBV4-1, the J gene TRBJ1-6; 7 bases align to TRBD1. V was clipped by 2 bases and J by 1 base; unmatched bases: 5. The CDR3 covers 17 residues. From germline, CDR1 is MGHRA and CDR2 YSYEKL. CDR3 amino acids: CASSQRTGGSYNSPLHF. The CDR3 DNA sequence: TGCGCCAGCAGCCAACGGACAGGAGGTTCCTATAATTCACCCCTCCACTTT.

This clone was picked up a small number of times. The gene calls are TRBV7-2 and TRBJ2-3; D is uncertain. There are 14 residues in the CDR3. Trimming cost V 3 bases and J 2 bases, with 9 bases left between them. From germline, CDR1 is SGHTA and CDR2 FQGNSA. The CDR3, as DNA: TGTGCCAGCAGCTTTTTAGAGCCCACAGATACGCAGTATTTT. Translated, it gives CASSFLEPTDTQYF.

The rearrangement links TRBV14 to TRBJ1-1; 10 nucleotides line up with TRBD1. CDR1 and CDR2 (germline): SGHDN, FVKESK. The CDR3 covers 14 residues. V lost 4 bases to trimming and J lost 4 bases; unmatched junction nucleotides: 3. The CDR3 DNA reads TGTGCCAGCAGCCCATGGGACAGGGGCACTGAAGCTTTCTTT. As protein: CASSPWDRGTEAFF.

The chain uses TRBV30 and TRBJ1-2; 8 bases are a match to TRBD1. CDR1 is GTSNPN and CDR2 is SVGIG in the germline V gene (reference sequence). The CDR3 has 13 amino acids. V lost 5 bases to trimming and J lost 3 bases; unmatched junction nucleotides: 5. This CDR3 reads CAWAPGGDYGYTF. DNA for the CDR3: TGTGCCTGGGCCCCAGGGGGCGACTATGGCTACACCTTC.

The rearrangement uses TRBV19 and TRBJ1-1; D not resolved. V lost 3 bases and J 0 bases, leaving 8 bases between the germline ends. The length of the CDR3 is 14 residues. CDR1 is LNHDA, CDR2 SQIVND, per germline (reference sequence). The CDR3 protein is CASSIHGVNTEAFF. The CDR3 coding sequence is TGTGCCAGTAGTATCCACGGGGTGAACACTGAAGCTTTCTTT.

The V and J genes are TRBV9 and TRBJ2-1, with D maybe TRBD2 (6 bases). CDR3 length: 15 amino acids. Germline CDR1 SGDLS, CDR2 YYNGEE. V was clipped by 4 bases and J by 1 base, with 12 bases between them. CDR3 coding DNA: TGTGCCAGCAGCTTCGGGACTGCTTCCTACAATGAGCAGTTCTTC. This codes for CASSFGTASYNEQFF.